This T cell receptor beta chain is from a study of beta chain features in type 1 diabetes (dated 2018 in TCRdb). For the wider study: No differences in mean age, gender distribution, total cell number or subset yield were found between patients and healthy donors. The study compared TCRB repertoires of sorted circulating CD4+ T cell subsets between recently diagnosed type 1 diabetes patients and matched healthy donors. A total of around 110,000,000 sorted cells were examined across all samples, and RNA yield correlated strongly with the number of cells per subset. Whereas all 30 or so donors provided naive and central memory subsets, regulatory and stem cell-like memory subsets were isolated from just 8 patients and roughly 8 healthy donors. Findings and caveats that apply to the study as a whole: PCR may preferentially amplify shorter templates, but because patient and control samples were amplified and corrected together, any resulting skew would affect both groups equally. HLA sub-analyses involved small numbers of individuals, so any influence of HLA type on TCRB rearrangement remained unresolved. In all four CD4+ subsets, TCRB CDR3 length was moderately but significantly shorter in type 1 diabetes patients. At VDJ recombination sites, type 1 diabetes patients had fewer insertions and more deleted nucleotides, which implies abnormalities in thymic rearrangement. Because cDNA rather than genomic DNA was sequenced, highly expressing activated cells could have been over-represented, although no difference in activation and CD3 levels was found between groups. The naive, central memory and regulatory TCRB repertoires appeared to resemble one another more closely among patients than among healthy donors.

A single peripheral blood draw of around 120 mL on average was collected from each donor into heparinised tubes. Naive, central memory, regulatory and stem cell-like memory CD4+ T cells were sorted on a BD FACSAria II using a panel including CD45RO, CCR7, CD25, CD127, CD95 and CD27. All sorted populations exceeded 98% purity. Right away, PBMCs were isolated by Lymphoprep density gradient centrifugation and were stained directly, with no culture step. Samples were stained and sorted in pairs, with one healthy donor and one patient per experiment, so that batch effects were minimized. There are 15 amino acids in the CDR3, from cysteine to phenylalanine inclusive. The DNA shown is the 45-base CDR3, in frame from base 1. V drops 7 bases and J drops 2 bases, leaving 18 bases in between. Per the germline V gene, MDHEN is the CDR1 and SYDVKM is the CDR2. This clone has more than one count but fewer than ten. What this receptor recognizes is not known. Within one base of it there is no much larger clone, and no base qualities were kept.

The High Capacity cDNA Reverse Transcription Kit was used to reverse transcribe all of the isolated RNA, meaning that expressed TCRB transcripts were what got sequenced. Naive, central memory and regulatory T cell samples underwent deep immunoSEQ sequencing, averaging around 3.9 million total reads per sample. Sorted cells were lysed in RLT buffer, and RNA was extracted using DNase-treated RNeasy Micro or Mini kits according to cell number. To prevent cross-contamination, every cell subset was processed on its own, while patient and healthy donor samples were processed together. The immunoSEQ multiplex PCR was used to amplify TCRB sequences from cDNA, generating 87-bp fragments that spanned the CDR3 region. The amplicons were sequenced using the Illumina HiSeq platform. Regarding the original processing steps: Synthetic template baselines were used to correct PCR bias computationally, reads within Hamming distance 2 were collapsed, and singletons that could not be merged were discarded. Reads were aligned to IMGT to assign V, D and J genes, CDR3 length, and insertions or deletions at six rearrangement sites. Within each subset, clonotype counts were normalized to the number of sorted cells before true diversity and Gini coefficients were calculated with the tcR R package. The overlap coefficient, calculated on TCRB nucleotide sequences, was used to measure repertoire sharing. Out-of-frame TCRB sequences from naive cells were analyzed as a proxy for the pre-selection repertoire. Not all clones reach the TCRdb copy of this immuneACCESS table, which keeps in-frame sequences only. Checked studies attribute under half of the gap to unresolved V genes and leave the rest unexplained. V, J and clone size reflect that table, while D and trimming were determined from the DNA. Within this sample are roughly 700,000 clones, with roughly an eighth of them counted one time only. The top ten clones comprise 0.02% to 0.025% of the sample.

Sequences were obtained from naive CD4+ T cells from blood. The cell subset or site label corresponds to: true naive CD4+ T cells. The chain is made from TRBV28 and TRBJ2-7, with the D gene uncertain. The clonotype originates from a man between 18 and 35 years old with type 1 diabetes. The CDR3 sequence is CASTSEGNPTYEQYF. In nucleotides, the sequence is TGTGCCAGCACCTCAGAAGGGAACCCTACCTACGAGCAGTACTTC.